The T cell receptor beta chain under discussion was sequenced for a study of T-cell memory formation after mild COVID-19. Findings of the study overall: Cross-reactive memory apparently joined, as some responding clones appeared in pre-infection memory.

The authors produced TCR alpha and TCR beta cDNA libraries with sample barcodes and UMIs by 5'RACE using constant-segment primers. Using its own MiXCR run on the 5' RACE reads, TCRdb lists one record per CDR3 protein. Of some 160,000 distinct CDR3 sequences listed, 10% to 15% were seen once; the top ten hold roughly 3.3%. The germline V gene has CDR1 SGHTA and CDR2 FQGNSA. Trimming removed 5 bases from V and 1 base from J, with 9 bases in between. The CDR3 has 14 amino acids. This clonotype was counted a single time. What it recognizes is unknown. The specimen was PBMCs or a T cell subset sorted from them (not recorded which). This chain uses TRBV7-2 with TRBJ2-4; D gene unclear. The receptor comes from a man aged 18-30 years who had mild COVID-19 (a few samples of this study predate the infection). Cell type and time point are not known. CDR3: CASSPSRAKNIQYF. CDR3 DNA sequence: TGTGCCAGCAGCCCAAGCCGGGCCAAAAACATTCAGTACTTC.